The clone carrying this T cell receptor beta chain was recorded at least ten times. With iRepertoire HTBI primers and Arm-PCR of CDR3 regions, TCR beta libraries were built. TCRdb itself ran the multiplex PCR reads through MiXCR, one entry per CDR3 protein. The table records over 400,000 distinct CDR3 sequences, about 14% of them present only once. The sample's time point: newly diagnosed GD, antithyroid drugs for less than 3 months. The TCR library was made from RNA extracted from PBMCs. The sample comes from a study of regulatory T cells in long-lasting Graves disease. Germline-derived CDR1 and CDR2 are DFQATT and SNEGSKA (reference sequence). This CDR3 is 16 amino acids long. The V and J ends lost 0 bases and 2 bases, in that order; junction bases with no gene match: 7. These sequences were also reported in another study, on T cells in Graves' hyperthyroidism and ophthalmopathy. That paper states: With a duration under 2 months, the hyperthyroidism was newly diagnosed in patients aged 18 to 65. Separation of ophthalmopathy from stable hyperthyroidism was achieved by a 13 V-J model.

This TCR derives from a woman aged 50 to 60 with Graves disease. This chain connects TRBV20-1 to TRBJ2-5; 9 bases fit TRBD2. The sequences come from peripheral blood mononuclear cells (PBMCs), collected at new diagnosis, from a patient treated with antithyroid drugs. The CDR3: CSARDFLAGVQETQYF. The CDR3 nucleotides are TGCAGTGCTAGAGATTTCTTAGCGGGGGTTCAAGAGACCCAGTACTTC.